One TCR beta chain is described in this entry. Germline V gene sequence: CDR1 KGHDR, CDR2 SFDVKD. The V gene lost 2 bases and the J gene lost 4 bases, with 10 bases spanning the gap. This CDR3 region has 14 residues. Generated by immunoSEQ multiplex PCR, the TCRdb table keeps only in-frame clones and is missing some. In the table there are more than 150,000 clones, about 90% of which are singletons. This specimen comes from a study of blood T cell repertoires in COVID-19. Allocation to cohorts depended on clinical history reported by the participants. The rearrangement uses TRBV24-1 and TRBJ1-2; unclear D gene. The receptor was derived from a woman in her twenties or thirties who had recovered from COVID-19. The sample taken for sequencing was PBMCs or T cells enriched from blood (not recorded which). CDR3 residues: CATSDYEWPYGYTF. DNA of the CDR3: TGTGCCACCAGTGATTACGAATGGCCCTATGGCTACACCTTC.